This T cell receptor beta chain was observed in a study of T cell repertoires in cytomegalovirus infection. Looking at the study overall: Matching HLA type and CMV infection were both indicated by public TCR beta signatures.

Only a few counts were recorded for this clonotype. Its specificity is not known. TCRdb used MiXCR to reprocess the reads, holding one entry per CDR3 protein. In the table there are about 490,000 distinct CDR3 sequences, about 11% of which are singletons. The study, taken as a whole, reports: The ex vivo response was dominated by HLA-C-restricted CMV-specific TCR beta clonotypes.

CDR3 size: 15 residues. Trimming removed 2 bases from V and 4 bases from J, with 11 bases in between. Germline V gene data show CDR1 as SGHAT and CDR2 as FQNNGV. This TCR was sampled from a human donor in good health (CMV status not recorded). Some clones in this sample may be carry-over from other donors' samples. The gene calls are TRBV11-2 and TRBJ2-2; D not resolved. The sequenced sample consisted of PBMCs. This chain's CDR3 is CASSLTTDLTGELFF. The CDR3 DNA sequence: TGTGCCAGCAGCTTAACGACGGACCTCACCGGGGAGCTGTTTTTT.